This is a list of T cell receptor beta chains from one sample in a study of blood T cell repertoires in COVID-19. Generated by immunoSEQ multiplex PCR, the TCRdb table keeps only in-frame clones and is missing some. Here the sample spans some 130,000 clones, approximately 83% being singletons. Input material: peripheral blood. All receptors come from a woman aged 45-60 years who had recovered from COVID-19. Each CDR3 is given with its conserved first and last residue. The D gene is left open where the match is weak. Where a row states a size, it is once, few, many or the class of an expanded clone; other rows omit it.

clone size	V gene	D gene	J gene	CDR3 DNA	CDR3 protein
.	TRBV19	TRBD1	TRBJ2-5	TGTGCCAGTCTTGACAGGGGCGGACAAGAGACCCAGTACTTC	CASLDRGGQETQYF
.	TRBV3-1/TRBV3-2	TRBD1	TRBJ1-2	TGTGCCAGCAGACCGGGACAGGGGATTGGCTACACCTTC	CASRPGQGIGYTF
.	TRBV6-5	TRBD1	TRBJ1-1	TGTGCCAGCAGACCCGACAGGGTGGGGGCGACTGAAGCTTTCTTT	CASRPDRVGATEAFF
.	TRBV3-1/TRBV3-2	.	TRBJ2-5	TGTGCCAGCAGTCGCAGGGAATTCCAAGAGACCCAGTACTTC	CASSRREFQETQYF
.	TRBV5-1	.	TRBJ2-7	TGCGCCAGCAGCTTGGTTGGGAGGAGGTACGAGCAGTACTTC	CASSLVGRRYEQYF
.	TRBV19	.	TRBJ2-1	TGTGCCAGTAGTGAGGTAGGGCAGGGTAGGGGTGAGCAGTTCTTC	CASSEVGQGRGEQFF
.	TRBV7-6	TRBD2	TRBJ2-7	TGTGCCAGCAGCTCCCAATGGACTAGCGTTAGCGAGCAGTACTTC	CASSSQWTSVSEQYF
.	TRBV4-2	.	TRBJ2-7	TGTGCCAGCAGCCAAGTTGGAGACTACTCCTACGAGCAGTACTTC	CASSQVGDYSYEQYF
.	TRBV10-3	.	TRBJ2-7	TGTGCCATCAGTGAGTCCGTTCCGTCCTACGAGCAGTACTTC	CAISESVPSYEQYF
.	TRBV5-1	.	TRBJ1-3	TGCGCCTCTGGCCGGGGGGCGGGTGGAAACACCATATATTTT	CASGRGAGGNTIYF
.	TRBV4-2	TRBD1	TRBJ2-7	TGTGCCAGCAGCCAAGATTATGGTGACAGGGGATACGAGCAGTACTTC	CASSQDYGDRGYEQYF
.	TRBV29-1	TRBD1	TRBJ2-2	TGCAGCGTCCCCTGGACAGGGGGGGCCGGGGAGCTGTTTTTT	CSVPWTGGAGELFF
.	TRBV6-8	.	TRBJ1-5	TGTGCCAGCAATAGCGGCAGGGTGAATACCCTCGTCTGGCAGCCCCAGCATTTT	CASNSGRVNTLVWQPQHF
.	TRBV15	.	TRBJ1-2	TGTGCCACCAGCAGAGATGACAGAGACTATGGCTACACCTTC	CATSRDDRDYGYTF
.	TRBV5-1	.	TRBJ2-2	TGCGCCAGCAGCCTCTTGGGCTTGTTCCAATACACCGGGGAGCTGTTTTTT	CASSLLGLFQYTGELFF
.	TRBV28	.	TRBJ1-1	TGTGCCAGCACCGTTCCCGGGTCAAGGTCTCAGGAAGCTTTCTTT	CASTVPGSRSQEAFF
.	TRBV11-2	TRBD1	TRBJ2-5	TGTGCCAGCAGCTTTAACAGGGGAAAAGAGACCCAGTACTTC	CASSFNRGKETQYF
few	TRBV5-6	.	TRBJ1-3	TGTGCCAGCAGCCCGTTTGGTCTCGGGAACACCATATATTTT	CASSPFGLGNTIYF
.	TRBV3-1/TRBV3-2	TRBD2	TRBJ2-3	TGTGCCAGCAGCCAAGGGTTCCCCCTAGCGGGGGATAACCTGGATACGCAGTATTTT	CASSQGFPLAGDNLDTQYF
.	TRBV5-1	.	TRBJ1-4	TGCGCCAGCAGCTTGGCCGGGGAAAAACTGTTTTTT	CASSLAGEKLFF
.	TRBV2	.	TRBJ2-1	TGTGCCAGCAGTGAGGAAGGGGCCAATGAGCAGTTCTTC	CASSEEGANEQFF
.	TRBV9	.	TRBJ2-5	TGTGCCAGCAGCGTAGTTGGGCAACTCGAAGAGACCCAGTACTTC	CASSVVGQLEETQYF
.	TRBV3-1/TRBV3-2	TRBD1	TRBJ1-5	TGTGCCAGCAGCCCAACAGGGGGCGGGTGTAGACAGCCCCAGCATTTT	CASSPTGGGCRQPQHF
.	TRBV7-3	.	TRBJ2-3	TGTGCCAGCAGCTTAAACGGGGTAGATACGCAGTATTTT	CASSLNGVDTQYF
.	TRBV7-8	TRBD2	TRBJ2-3	TGTGCCAGCAGCTTATATCCGGCCGCGGTAATAGCGGGGGGGCCGAAAGTAGATACGCAGTATTTT	CASSLYPAAVIAGGPKVDTQYF
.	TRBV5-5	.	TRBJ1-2	TGTGCCAGCAGCAGACTAGATCAGGGAGGTACTGGCTACACCTTC	CASSRLDQGGTGYTF
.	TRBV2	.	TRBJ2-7	TGTGCCAGCAGGGGCTTGGGGCAGTACTTC	CASRGLGQYF
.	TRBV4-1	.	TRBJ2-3	TGCGCCAGCAGCCAAGTAGGGACACGCACAGATACGCAGTATTTT	CASSQVGTRTDTQYF
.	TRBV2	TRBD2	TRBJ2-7	TGTGCCAGCAGTGACGGGGGGGGACAGTACTTC	CASSDGGGQYF
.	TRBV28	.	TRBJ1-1	TGTGCCAGCAGTTTAGGAGCCTCGGGGAACACTGAAGCTTTCTTT	CASSLGASGNTEAFF
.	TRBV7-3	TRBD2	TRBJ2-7	TGTGCCAGCAGCCAAGGGGCGGGAGCTCCCTACGAGCAGTACTTC	CASSQGAGAPYEQYF
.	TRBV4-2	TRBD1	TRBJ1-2	TGTGCCAGCAGCCCGACCGGGACAGGGTATTTCTCGCCCTCGGATGGCTACACCTTC	CASSPTGTGYFSPSDGYTF
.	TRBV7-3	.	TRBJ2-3	TGTGCCAGCAGCTTAATCGGGGGACGCACAGATACGCAGTATTTT	CASSLIGGRTDTQYF
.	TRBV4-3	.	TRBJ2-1	TGCGCCAGCAGCCAGACTACAGGGTTCACCTACAATGAGCAGTTCTTC	CASSQTTGFTYNEQFF
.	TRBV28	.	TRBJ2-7	TGTGCCAGCAGTCGTGCGGGCTACGAGCAGTACTTC	CASSRAGYEQYF